This TCR beta chain appears in the sequencing data of a study of shared clonotypes between healthy human individuals (dated by TCRdb to the early 2020s). Regarding the research as a whole: The cohort included three men and a couple of women between 18 and 49 years of age. For each donor, CD4 naive and CD4 memory were each given three plates, CD8 naive was given two plates, and CD8 memory was given one plate. To estimate repertoire size and how much clonotypes are shared between individuals, the study performed deep sequencing of blood TCR repertoires from about five healthy adults. Libraries were prepared and TCR repertoires were sequenced by different laboratories using diverse techniques, in order to increase sequencing depth and limit assay-specific biases. Each donor's leukapheresis produced roughly between roughly 0.94 and 9.5 billion PBMCs. The study at large found these results: Sharing across several donors was observed for around 4.8% of naive CD4, over 3% of naive CD8, around 2.5% of memory CD4, and roughly 0.4% of memory CD8 clonotypes. Higher generation probabilities were observed for clonotypes shared by all four sorted-subset donors than for non-shared clonotypes. The small number of donors limited the genetic and exposure-history diversity represented. Sampling was restricted to blood, and TCR repertoires in tissues likely differ from the TCR repertoires found in blood. Even with the large sequencing depth, rarefaction of the sorted-subset datasets indicated that sequencing was incomplete. Larger estimated clonotype richness was generally found for naive subsets than for memory subsets. Pairwise subsampling indicated that sequencing depth was expected to affect the degree of clonotype sharing among donors.

Trimming costs V 3 bases and J 0 bases, and their ends lie 9 bases apart. From the germline V gene (reference sequence), CDR1 is MNHEY and CDR2 is SMNVEV. Counted from cysteine to phenylalanine, this CDR3 has 14 amino acids. The sequence is cut down to CDR3 DNA, 42 bases in frame from base 1. Details on this clone: The clone's antigen remains unknown. There are no base qualities to consult, and no much larger clone falls within one base.

Using the deep immunoSEQ assay, multiplex PCR amplified TCR CDR3 regions from genomic DNA. Genomic DNA extracted from each cell subset was distributed evenly over all wells of several immunoSEQ 96-well plates, and each plate served as one replicate. For sorted subsets, about 210 ng of genomic DNA, equivalent to about 30,000 T cell genomes, went into each replicate PCR. Purified libraries were measured with a Qubit 3.0 fluorometer, size-checked on a Bioanalyzer 2100, and measured again with the KAPA Library Quantification kit. Every immunoSEQ 96-well plate was sequenced on a separate single-read 150-cycle Illumina NextSeq 550 flow cell. The study's processing was this. Because only junctional sequences without quality scores were contained in the immunoSEQ output, filtering matching that applied to full-length reads could not be performed. To assign V/J genes and CDR3, sequences were annotated against IMGT germline references using PyIR, a Python wrapper for IgBLAST v1.9. Reads with weak V/J assignments (E-value above 1e-6), missing CDR3, stop codons, out-of-frame junctions, or ambiguous translated residues were removed. V3J clonotypes were defined by identical inferred V gene, J gene, and CDR3 amino acid sequence. Percentage overlap between repertoires was calculated by dividing the number of shared unique clonotypes by the size of the smaller repertoire. Richness of each repertoire was evaluated using RTK rarefaction, the Chao1 estimator, and Recon v2.1 estimates of unobserved clonotypes. Generation probabilities for all TCRbeta clonotypes obtained by the gDNA method from a handful of donors were computed using OLGA. This is the immuneACCESS table as TCRdb keeps it, with only in-frame sequences that have V and J called. A part of the clones is gone; compared with another copy, unresolved V genes explain less than half, and the rest is unexplained. V and J calls and clone size are as listed in that table; D and trimming were resolved from the DNA. The sample table shows about 800,000 clones, and about 97% are seen once. 0.2% to 0.25% of the sample is held by the ten biggest clonotypes.

CD8 naive samples were CD45RO-negative cells positively selected for CCR7, giving a CD45RA+CCR7+ population that excluded TemRA cells. Healthy HIV-negative adults with no recently reported acute infections or vaccinations were included as donors. Only Caucasian adults living in Nashville, Tennessee, USA were represented among the donors. Blood was obtained by leukapheresis, after which PBMCs were separated by Ficoll-Histopaque density gradient centrifugation and cryopreserved in liquid nitrogen vapor phase. Analytical flow cytometry was used to check the purity and quantity of every magnetically sorted T cell population. From each sorted fraction, genomic DNA was isolated and quantified by UV absorbance on a Nanodrop 2000c.

The sample was naive CD8+ T cells sorted from blood. The intended sense of this specimen's cell subset or site label: CD45RA+CCR7+. The chain joins TRBV27 to TRBJ2-7; the D gene cannot be resolved reliably. The clonotype originates from a man under 40 in good health. CDR3 protein: CASSLLRSSYEQYF. The DNA is TGTGCCAGCAGTTTGCTGAGGAGCTCCTACGAGCAGTACTTC.